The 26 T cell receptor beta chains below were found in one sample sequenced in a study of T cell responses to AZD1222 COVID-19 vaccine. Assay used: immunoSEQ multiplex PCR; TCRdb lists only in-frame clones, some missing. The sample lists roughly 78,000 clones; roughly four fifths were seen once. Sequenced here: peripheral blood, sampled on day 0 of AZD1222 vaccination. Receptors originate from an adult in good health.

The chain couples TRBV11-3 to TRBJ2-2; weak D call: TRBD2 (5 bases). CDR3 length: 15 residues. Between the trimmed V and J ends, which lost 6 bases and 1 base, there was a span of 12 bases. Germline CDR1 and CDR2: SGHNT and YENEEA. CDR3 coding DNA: TGTGCCAGCAGTTCTACTAGTCTGAACACCGGGGAGCTGTTTTTT. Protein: CASSSTSLNTGELFF.

Written as DNA, the CDR3 is TGTGCCAGTAGTATAGTACAGGGTACAGATACGCAGTATTTT. It translates to CASSIVQGTDTQYF. The chain uses TRBV19 and TRBJ2-3, with a tentative D call TRBD1 (6 bases). Germline lookup yields CDR1 LNHDA and CDR2 SQIVND (reference sequence). The CDR3 covers 14 residues. Trimming took off 1 base at V and 3 bases at J, with 8 bases between the two ends.

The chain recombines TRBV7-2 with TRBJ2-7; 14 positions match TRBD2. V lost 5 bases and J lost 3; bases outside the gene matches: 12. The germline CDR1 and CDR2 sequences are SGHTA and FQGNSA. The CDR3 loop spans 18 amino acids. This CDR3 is CASSPGLAGGPRDYEQYF. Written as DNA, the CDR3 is TGTGCCAGCAGCCCCGGACTAGCGGGAGGCCCCCGGGACTACGAGCAGTACTTC.

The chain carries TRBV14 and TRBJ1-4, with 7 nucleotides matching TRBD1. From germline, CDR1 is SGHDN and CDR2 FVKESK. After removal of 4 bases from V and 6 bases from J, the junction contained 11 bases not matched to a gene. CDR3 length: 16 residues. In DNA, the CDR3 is TGTGCCAGCAGCCCCGGCGACAGGGCAGGAGATGAAAAACTGTTTTTT. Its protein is CASSPGDRAGDEKLFF.

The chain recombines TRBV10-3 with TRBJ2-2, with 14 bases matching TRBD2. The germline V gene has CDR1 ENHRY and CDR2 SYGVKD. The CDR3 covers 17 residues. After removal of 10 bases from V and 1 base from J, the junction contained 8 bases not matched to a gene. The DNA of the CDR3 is TGTGCCACGTCCGGGACTAGCGGGAGAAGGAACACCGGGGAGCTGTTTTTT. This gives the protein CATSGTSGRRNTGELFF.

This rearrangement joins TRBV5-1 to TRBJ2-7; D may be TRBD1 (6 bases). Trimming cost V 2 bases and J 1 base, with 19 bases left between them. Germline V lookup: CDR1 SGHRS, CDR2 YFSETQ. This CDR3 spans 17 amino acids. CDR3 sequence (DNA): TGCGCCAGCAGCTTCTCGGCAGGGGCCTCGACATCCTACGAGCAGTACTTC. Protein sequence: CASSFSAGASTSYEQYF.

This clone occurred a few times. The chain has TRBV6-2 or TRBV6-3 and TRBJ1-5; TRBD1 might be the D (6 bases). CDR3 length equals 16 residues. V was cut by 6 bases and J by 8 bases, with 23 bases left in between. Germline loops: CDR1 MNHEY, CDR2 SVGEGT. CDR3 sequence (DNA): TGTGCCAGCAGCTCCAGGGAGGGGGGCCCGTTCGAGCCCCAGCATTTT. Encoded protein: CASSSREGGPFEPQHF.

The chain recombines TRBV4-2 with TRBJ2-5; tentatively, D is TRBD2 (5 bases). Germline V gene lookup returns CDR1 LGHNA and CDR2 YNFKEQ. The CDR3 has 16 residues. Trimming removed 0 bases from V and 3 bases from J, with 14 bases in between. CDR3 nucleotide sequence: TGTGCCAGCAGCCAAGAGGGGAGAGCGGCGAAAGAGACCCAGTACTTC. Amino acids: CASSQEGRAAKETQYF.

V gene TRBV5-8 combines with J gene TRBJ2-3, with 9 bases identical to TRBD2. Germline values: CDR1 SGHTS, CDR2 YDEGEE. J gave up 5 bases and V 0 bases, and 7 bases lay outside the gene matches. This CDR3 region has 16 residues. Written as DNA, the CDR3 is TGTGCCAGCAGCTTGGATATAGCGGGGGCGAGAGATACGCAGTATTTT. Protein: CASSLDIAGARDTQYF.

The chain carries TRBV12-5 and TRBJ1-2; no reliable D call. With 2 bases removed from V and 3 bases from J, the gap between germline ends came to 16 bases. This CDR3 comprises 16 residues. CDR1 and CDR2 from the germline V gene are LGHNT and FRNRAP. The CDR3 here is CASGLPESRRDYGYTF. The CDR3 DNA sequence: TGTGCTAGTGGTTTGCCAGAGTCACGAAGGGACTATGGCTACACCTTC.

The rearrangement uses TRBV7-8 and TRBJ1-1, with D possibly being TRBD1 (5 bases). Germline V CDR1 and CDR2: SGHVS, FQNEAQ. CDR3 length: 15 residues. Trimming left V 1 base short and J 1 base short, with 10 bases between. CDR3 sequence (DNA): TGTGCCAGCAGCTTAGTTTGGGGGGGGAACACTGAAGCTTTCTTT. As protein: CASSLVWGGNTEAFF.

The CDR3 sequence is CASSRQVVGEQFF. For the CDR3, the DNA is TGTGCCAGTAGCCGACAAGTTGTTGGGGAGCAGTTCTTC. This chain joins TRBV19 and TRBJ2-1; no clear D. The V end lost 6 bases, the J end lost 10 bases, and 16 bases lay between the germline ends. The germline V gene has CDR1 LNHDA and CDR2 SQIVND (reference sequence). The CDR3 is 13 residues long.

The CDR3 sequence is CASSLVSGRADTQYF. The CDR3 nucleotides are TGTGCCAGCAGCTTAGTCTCGGGGCGCGCAGATACGCAGTATTTT. This chain links TRBV7-9 with TRBJ2-3; either TRBD1 or TRBD2 may supply D (5 bases each). Germline CDR1 and CDR2: SEHNR and FQNEAQ (reference sequence). The CDR3 loop spans 15 amino acids. The V end lost 1 base, the J end lost 4 bases, and 12 bases lay between the germline ends.

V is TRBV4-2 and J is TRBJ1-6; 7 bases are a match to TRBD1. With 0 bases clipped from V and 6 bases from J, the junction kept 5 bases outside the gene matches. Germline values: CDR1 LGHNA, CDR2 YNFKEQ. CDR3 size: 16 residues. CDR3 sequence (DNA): TGTGCCAGCAGCCAAGAGACCGGGACAGCTAATTCACCCCTCCACTTT. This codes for CASSQETGTANSPLHF.

The CDR3 loop reads CASGRGTGELFF. CDR3 coding DNA: TGTGCCAGCGGCCGGGGCACCGGGGAGCTGTTTTTT. The genes are TRBV7-9 and TRBJ2-2; D may be TRBD2 (5 bases). Trimming cost V 8 bases and J 4 bases, with 8 bases left between them. The CDR3 extends over 12 amino acids. Germline CDR1 is SEHNR and CDR2 is FQNEAQ (reference sequence).

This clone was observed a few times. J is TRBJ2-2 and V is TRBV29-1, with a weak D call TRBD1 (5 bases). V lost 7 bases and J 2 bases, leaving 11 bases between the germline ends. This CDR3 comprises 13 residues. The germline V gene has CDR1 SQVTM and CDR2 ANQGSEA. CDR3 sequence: CSGLRVNTGELFF. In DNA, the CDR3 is TGCAGCGGTCTCAGGGTAAACACCGGGGAGCTGTTTTTT.

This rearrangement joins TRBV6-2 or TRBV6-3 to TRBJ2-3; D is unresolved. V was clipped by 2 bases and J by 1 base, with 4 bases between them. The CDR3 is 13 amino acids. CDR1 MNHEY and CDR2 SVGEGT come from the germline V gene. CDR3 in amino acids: CASSYHGTDTQYF. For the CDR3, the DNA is TGTGCCAGCAGTTACCACGGCACAGATACGCAGTATTTT.

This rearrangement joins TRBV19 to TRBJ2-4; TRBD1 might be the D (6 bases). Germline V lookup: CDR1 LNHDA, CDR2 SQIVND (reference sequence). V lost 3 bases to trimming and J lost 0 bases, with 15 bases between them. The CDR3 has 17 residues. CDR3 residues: CASSIRWDILAKNIQYF. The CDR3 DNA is TGTGCCAGTAGTATCCGGTGGGACATTCTAGCCAAAAACATTCAGTACTTC.

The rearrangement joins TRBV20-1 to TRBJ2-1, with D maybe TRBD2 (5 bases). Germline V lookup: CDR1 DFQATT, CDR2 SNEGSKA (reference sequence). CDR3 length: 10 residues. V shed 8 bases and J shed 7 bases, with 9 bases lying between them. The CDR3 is CSTGGNEQFF. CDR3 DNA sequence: TGCAGTACCGGCGGGAATGAGCAGTTCTTC.

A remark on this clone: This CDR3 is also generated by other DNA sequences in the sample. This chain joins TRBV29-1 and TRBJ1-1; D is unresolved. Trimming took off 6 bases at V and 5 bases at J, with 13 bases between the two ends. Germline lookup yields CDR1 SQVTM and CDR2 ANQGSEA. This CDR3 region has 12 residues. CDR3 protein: CSVVEVGTEAFF. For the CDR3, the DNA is TGCAGCGTCGTGGAGGTCGGAACTGAAGCTTTCTTT. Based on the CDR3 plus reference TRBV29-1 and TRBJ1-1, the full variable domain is SAVISQKPSRDICQRGTSLTIQCQVDSQVTMMFWYRQQPGQSLTLIATANQGSEATYESGFVIDKFPISRPNLTFSTLTVSNMSPEDSSIYLCSVVEVGTEAFFGQGTRLTVV.

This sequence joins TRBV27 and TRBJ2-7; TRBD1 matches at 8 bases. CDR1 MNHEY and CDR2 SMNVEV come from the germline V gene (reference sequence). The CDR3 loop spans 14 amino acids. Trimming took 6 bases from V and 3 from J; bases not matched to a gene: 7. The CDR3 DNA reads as TGTGCCAGCAGAGCCGGGACAGGAAACTACGAGCAGTACTTC. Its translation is CASRAGTGNYEQYF.

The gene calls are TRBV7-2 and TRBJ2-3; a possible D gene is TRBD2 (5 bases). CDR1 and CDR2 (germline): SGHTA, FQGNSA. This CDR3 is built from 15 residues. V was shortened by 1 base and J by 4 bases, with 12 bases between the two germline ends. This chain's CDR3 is CASSLVARGSDTQYF. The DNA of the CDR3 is TGTGCCAGCAGCTTAGTGGCCCGGGGTTCAGATACGCAGTATTTT.

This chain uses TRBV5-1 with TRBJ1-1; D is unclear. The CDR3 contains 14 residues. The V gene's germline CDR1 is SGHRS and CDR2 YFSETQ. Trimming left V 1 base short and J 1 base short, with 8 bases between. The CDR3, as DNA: TGCGCCAGCAGCTTGCGCGAAGGGAACACTGAAGCTTTCTTT. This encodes CASSLREGNTEAFF.

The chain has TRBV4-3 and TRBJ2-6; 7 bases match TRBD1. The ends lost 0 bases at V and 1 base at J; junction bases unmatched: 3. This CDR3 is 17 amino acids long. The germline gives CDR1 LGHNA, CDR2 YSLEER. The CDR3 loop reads CASSQDPGGSGANVLTF. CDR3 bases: TGCGCCAGCAGCCAAGATCCAGGGGGTTCTGGGGCCAACGTCCTGACTTTC.

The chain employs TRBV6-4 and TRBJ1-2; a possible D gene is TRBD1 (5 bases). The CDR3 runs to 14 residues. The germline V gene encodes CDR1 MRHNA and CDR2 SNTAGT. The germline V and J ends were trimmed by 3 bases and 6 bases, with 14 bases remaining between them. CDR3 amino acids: CASSDGGKRDGYTF. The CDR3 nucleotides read TGTGCCAGCAGTGATGGGGGGAAGCGGGATGGCTACACCTTC.

In DNA, the CDR3 is TGCGCCAGCAGCCAAGAGGTCCCCGGGACAGGGGTCCGCCCCAACACCGGGGAGCTGTTTTTT. Protein: CASSQEVPGTGVRPNTGELFF. The V gene is TRBV4-1, the J gene TRBJ2-2, with 10 bases that match TRBD1. CDR1 MGHRA and CDR2 YSYEKL come from the germline V gene. This CDR3 has 21 residues. The J segment lost 2 bases and the V segment lost 0 bases, leaving 15 bases of the junction unmatched.